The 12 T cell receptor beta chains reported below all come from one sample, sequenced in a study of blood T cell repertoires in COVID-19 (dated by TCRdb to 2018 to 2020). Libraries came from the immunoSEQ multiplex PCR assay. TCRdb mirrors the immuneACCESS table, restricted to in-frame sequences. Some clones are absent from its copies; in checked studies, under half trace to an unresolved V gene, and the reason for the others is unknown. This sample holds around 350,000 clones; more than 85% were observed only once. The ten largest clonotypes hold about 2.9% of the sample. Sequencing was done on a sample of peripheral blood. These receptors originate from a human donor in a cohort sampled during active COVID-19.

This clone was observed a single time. In DNA, the CDR3 is TGTGCCAGCTCACCAATTAAGGACAGGGCCTACTACAATGAGCAGTTCTTC. Its translation: CASSPIKDRAYYNEQFF. The gene calls are TRBV18 and TRBJ2-1, with 8 nucleotides matching TRBD1. The CDR3 totals 17 residues. Per germline, CDR1 KGHSH and CDR2 LQKENI. V dropped 2 bases and J dropped 3; count of bases not matched to a gene: 9.

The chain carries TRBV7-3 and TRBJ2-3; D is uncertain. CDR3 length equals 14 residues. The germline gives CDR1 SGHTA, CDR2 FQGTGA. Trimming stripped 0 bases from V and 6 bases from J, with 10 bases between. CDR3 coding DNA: TGTGCCAGCAGCTTAACCCCTAGGAGTGATACGCAGTATTTT. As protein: CASSLTPRSDTQYF.

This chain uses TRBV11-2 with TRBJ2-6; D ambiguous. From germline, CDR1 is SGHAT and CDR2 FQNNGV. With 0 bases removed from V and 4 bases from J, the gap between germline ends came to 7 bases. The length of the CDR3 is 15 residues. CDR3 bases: TGTGCCAGCAGCTTAGAGGTTGAGGGGGCCAACGTCCTGACTTTC. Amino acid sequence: CASSLEVEGANVLTF.

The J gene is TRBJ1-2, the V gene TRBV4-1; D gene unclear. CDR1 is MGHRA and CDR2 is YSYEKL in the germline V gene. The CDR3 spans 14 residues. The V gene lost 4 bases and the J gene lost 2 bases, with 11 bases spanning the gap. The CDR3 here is CASSPRGGNYGYTF. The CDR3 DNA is TGCGCCAGCAGCCCCCGAGGAGGCAACTATGGCTACACCTTC.

DNA for the CDR3: TGTGCCAGCAGCGTAGGGGACAGAAAGCAGTTCTTC. This translates into CASSVGDRKQFF. The V gene is TRBV9, the J gene TRBJ2-1; 7 positions agree with TRBD1. After removal of 0 bases from V and 11 bases from J, the junction contained 2 bases not matched to a gene. The CDR3 runs 12 residues. The germline gives CDR1 SGDLS, CDR2 YYNGEE.

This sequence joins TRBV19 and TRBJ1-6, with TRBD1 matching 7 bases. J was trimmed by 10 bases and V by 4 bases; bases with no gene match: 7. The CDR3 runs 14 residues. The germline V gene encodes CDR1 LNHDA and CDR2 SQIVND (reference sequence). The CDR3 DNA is TGTGCCAGTAGTACCGCACAGGGGAGGTCACCCCTCCACTTT. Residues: CASSTAQGRSPLHF.

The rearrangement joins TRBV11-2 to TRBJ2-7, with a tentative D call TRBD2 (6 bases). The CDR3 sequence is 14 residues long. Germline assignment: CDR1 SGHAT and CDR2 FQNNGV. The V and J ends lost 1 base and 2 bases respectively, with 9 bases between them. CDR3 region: CASSLGLAPYEQYF. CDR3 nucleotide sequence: TGTGCCAGCAGCTTAGGCCTAGCGCCCTACGAGCAGTACTTC.

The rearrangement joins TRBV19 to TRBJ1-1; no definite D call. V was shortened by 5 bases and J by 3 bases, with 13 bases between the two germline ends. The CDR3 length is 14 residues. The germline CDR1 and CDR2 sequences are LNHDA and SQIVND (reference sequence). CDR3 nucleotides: TGTGCCAGTAGTTGGCGGGTTGGCTACACTGAAGCTTTCTTT. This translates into CASSWRVGYTEAFF.

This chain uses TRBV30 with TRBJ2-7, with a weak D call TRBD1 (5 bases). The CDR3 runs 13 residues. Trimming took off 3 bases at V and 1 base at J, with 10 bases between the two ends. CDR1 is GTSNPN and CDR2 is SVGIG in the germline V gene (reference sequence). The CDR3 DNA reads TGTGCCTGGAGCCCAGGGTTGTCCTACGAGCAGTACTTC. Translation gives CAWSPGLSYEQYF.

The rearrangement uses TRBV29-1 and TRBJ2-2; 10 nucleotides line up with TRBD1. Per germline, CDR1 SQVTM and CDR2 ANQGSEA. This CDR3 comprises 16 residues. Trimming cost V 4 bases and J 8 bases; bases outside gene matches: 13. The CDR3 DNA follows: TGCAGCGTTGGGACCGGGACAGGGGTCCCGGTTGGGGAGCTGTTTTTT. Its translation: CSVGTGTGVPVGELFF.

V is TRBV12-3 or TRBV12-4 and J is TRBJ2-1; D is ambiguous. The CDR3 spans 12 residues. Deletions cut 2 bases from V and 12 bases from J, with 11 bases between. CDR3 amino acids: CASSLTPTGQFF. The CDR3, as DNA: TGTGCCAGCAGTTTAACCCCCACCGGGCAGTTCTTC.

The CDR3 region has the DNA TGTGCCAGCAGCGTAAGGCCGGGGTTCATCACAGATACGCAGTATTTT. It yields the protein CASSVRPGFITDTQYF. The genes are TRBV9 and TRBJ2-3; a weak D match, TRBD2 (5 bases). The CDR3 has 16 amino acids. The germline CDR1 and CDR2 sequences are SGDLS and YYNGEE. The V end lost 1 base, the J end lost 2 bases, and 14 bases lay between the germline ends.